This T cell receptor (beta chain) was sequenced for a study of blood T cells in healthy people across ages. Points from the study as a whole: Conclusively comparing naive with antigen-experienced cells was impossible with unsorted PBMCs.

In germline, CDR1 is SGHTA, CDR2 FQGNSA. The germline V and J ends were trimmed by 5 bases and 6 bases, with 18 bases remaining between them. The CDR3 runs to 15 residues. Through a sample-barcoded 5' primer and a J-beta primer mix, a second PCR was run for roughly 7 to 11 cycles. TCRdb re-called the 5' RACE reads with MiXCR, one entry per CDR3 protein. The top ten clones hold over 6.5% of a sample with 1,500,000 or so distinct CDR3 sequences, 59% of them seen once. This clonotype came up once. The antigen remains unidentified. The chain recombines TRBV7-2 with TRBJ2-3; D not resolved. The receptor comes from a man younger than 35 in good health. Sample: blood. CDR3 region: CASSPRLYPRDTQYF. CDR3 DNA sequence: TGTGCCAGCAGCCCCCGGCTCTACCCGCGGGATACGCAGTATTTT.